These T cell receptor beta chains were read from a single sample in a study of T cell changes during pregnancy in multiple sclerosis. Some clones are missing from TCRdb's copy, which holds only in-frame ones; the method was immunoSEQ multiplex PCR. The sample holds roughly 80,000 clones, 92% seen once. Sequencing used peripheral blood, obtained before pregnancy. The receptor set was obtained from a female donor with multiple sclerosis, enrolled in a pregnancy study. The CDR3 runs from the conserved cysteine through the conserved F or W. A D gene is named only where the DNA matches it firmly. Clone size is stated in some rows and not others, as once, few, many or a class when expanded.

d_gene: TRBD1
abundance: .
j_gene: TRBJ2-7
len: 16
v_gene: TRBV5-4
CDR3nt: TGTGCCAGCAGCTTGGACCGGGACAGCTACTCCTACGAGCAGTACTTC
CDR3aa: CASSLDRDSYSYEQYF

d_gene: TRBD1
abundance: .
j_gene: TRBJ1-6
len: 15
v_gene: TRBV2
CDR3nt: TGTGCCAGCAGGCCGCCGGGACAGGGAACCTCACCCCTCCACTTT
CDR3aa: CASRPPGQGTSPLHF

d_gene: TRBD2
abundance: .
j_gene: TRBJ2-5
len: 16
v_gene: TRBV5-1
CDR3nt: TGCGCCAGCAGCTTGGGACTAGCGGCCCTCGAAGAGACCCAGTACTTC
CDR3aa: CASSLGLAALEETQYF

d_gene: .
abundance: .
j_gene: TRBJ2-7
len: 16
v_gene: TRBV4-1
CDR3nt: TGCGCCAGCAGCCCTTGGGGGCAGGCGACGACCTACGAGCAGTACTTC
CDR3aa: CASSPWGQATTYEQYF

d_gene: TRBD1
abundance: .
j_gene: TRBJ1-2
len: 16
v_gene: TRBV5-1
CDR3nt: TGCGCCAGCAGCTTGGGGACAGGGAAATCTCTTTATGGCTACACCTTC
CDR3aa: CASSLGTGKSLYGYTF

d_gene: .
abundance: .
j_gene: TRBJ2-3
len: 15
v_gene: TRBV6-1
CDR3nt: TGTGCCAGCAGTAACCAACCTGGCACCCCAGATACGCAGTATTTT
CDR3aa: CASSNQPGTPDTQYF

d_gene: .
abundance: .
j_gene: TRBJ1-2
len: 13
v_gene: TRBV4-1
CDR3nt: TGCGCCAGCAGCCAAGATCGAGGCTATGGCTACACCTTC
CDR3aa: CASSQDRGYGYTF

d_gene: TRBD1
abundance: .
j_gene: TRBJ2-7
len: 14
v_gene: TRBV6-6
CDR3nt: TGTGCCAGCAGCCGGACAGGGGTGGCCTACGAGCAGTACTTC
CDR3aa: CASSRTGVAYEQYF

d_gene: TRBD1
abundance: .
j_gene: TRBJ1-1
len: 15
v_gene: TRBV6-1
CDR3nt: TGTGCCAGCAGTGAAGTGGGTCAGGGGGTCACTGAAGCTTTCTTT
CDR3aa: CASSEVGQGVTEAFF

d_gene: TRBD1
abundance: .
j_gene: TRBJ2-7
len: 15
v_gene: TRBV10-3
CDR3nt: TGTGCCATCAGTGACCCTGCAGGGGGCAACTACGAGCAGTACTTC
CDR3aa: CAISDPAGGNYEQYF

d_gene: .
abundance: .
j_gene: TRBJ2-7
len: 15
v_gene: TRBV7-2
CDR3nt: TGTGCCAGCAGCTTAGACATTGCGGGGAGCCGGGAGCAGTACTTC
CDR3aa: CASSLDIAGSREQYF

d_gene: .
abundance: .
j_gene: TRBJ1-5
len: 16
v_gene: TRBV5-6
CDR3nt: TGTGCCAGCAGCTTGGCCGGCGGCCCGAAAAATCAGCCCCAGCATTTT
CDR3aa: CASSLAGGPKNQPQHF

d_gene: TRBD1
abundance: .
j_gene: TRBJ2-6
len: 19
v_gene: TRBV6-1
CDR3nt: TGTGCCAGCAGTGAAGCTAGTAGGGACAGGGGCACTGGGGCCAACGTCCTGACTTTC
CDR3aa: CASSEASRDRGTGANVLTF

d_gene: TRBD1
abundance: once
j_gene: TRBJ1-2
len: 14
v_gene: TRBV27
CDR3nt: TGTGCCAGCAGTTTCGGCAGGGGGCAAGGGGGCTACACCTTC
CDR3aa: CASSFGRGQGGYTF

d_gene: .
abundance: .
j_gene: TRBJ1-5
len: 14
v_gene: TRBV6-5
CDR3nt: TGTGCCAGCAGACTGCGACATAACAATCAGCCCCAGCATTTT
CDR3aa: CASRLRHNNQPQHF

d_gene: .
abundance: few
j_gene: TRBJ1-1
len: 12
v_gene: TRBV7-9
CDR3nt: TGTGCCAGCAGCTTCATGAACACTGAAGCTTTCTTT
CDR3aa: CASSFMNTEAFF

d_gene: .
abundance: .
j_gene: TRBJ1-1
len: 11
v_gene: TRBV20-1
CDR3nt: TGCAGTGCTAGAGCGGGGAGTGAAGCTTTCTTT
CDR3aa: CSARAGSEAFF

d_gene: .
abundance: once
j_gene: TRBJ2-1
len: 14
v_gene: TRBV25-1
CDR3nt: TGTGCCAGCAGTGTAAGCGGGCCTTACAATGAGCAGTTCTTC
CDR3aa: CASSVSGPYNEQFF

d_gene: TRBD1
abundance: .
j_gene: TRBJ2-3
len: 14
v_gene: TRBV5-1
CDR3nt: TGCGCCAGCAGCACTGACAGGGGCGCAGATACGCAGTATTTT
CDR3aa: CASSTDRGADTQYF

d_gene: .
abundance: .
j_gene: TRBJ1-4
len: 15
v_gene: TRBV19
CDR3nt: TGTGCCAGTAGTATGGCTGCTGCAACTAATGAAAAACTGTTTTTT
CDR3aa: CASSMAAATNEKLFF

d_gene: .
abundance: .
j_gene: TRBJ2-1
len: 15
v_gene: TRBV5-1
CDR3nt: TGCGCCAGCAGCTTGGCCCTTAGGGGAGGCAATGAGCAGTTCTTC
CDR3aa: CASSLALRGGNEQFF

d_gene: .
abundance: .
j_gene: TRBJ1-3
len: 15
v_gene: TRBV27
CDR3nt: TGTGCCAGCAGTCCGTTCGGGGGGCCAGGAAACACCATATATTTT
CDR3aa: CASSPFGGPGNTIYF

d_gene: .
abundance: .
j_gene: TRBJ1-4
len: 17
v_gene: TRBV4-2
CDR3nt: TGTGCCAGCAACCGATCCGGGACAATTGGCACTAATGAAAAACTGTTTTTT
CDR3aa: CASNRSGTIGTNEKLFF

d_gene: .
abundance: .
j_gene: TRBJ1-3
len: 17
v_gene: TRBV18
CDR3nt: TGTGCCAGCTCACCCGAGGTCGTGGTCCGGCCTGGAAACACCATATATTTT
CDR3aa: CASSPEVVVRPGNTIYF

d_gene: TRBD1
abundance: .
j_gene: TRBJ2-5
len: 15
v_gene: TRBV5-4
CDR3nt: TGTGCCAGCAGCTTGGGGGGGACAGGGGTAGAGACCCAGTACTTC
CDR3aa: CASSLGGTGVETQYF

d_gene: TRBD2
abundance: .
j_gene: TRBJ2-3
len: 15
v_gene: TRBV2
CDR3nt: TGTGCCACCCCAGCGGGGGGGCCAACTACGGGGGGGCAGTATTTT
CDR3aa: CATPAGGPTTGGQYF

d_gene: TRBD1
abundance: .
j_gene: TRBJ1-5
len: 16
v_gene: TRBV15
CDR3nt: TGTGCCACCAGCAAATCTCGCAGGGGGCTAGGGCAGCCCCAGCATTTT
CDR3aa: CATSKSRRGLGQPQHF

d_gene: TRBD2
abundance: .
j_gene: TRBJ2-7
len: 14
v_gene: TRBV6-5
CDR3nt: TGTGCCAGCAGTTGGACTAGCGCCTCCTACGAGCAGTACTTC
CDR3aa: CASSWTSASYEQYF

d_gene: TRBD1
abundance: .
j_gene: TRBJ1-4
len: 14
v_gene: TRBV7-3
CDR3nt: TGTGCCAGCAGCTGGACAGGGGGTGGTGAAAAACTGTTTTTT
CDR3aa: CASSWTGGGEKLFF

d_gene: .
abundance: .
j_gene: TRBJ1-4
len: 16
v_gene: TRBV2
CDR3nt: TGTGCCAGCACCAAATCGTGGGGAGCAACTAATGAAAAACTGTTTTTT
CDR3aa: CASTKSWGATNEKLFF

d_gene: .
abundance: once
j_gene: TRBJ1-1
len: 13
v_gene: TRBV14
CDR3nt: TGTGCCAGCAGCGCCGGAGGGCTGACTGAAGCTTTCTTT
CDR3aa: CASSAGGLTEAFF

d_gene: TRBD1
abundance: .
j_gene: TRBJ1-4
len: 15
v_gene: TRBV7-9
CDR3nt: TGTGCCAGCAGCTTAGCAGGACAGGGTAGGGAAAAACTGTTTTTT
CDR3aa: CASSLAGQGREKLFF

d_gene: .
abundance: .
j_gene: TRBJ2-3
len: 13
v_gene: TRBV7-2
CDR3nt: TGTGCCAGCAGCCCCAGACTCGCAGATACGCAGTATTTT
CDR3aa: CASSPRLADTQYF

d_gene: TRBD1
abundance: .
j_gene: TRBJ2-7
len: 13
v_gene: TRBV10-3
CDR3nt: TGTGCCATCTGCGACAGGGTATCCTACGAGCAGTACTTC
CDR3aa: CAICDRVSYEQYF

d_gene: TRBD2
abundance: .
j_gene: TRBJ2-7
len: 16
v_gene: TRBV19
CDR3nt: TGTGCCAGTAGTATAGCCACGGGGAGGGACTCCTACGAGCAGTACTTC
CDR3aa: CASSIATGRDSYEQYF

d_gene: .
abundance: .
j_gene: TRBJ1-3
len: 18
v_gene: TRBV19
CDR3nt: TGTGCCAGTAGTAGAACCGGGACACGGTTGACGTCTGGAAACACCATATATTTT
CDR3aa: CASSRTGTRLTSGNTIYF

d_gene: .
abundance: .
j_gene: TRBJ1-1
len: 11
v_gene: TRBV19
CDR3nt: TGTGCCAGTAGGACATACACTGAAGCTTTCTTT
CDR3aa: CASRTYTEAFF

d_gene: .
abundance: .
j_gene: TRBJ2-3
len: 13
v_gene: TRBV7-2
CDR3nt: TGTGCCAGCCGTCGCGCAAACACAGATACGCAGTATTTT
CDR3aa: CASRRANTDTQYF

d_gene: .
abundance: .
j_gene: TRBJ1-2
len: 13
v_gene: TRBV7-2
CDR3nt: TGTGCCAGCAGCCCCGACAGAGACTATGGCTACACCTTC
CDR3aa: CASSPDRDYGYTF

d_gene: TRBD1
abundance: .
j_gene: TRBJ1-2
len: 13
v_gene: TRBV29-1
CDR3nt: TGCAGCGTTCTGGCCCGGACAGGGGGCTACTACACCTTC
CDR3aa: CSVLARTGGYYTF

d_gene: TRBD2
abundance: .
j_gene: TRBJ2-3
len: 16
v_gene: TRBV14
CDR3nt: TGTGCCAGCAGCCAAGTTCTAGCGGGGGGCACAGATACGCAGTATTTT
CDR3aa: CASSQVLAGGTDTQYF

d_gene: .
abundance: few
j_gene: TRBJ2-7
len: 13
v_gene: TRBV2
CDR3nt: TGTGCCAGCAGCACTGAGCGGGTGTTGGAGCAGTACTTC
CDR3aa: CASSTERVLEQYF